Below, one TCR beta chain is given with its context. In the original analysis: Scientists estimated how many nucleated cells there were by amplifying reference gene primers. Repertoires were generated with immunoSEQ multiplex PCR, while TCRdb's copy carries only in-frame clones and drops some. V and J calls and clone size come straight from that table; D and trimming were deduced from the DNA. Here the sample spans around 50,000 clones, over 80% being singletons. The CDR3 sequence is 14 residues long. From germline, CDR1 is SGHDN and CDR2 FVKESK. V trimming: 1 base; J trimming: 5 bases; junction bases outside the gene matches: 2. This entry comes from a study of blood T cell repertoires in COVID-19. Study-wide background: Sample material is recorded as cDNA or gDNA derived from T cells, B-cell-depleted T cells, or PBMCs.

This TCR came from a man aged 55 to 70 with acute or convalescent COVID-19. The chain couples TRBV14 to TRBJ2-5; 9 bases match TRBD2. The sequenced sample was peripheral blood. The CDR3 region is CASSQGSGSETQYF. CDR3 nucleotides: TGTGCCAGCAGCCAAGGTAGCGGGAGTGAGACCCAGTACTTC.